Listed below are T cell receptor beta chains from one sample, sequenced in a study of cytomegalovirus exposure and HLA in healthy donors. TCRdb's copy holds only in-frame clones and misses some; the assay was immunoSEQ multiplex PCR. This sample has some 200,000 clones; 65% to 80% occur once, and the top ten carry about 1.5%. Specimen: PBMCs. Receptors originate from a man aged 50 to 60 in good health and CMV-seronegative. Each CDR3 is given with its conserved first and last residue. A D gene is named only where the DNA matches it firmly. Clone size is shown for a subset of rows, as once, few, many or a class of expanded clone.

CDR3aa: CSAEGAELTQETQYF
CDR3nt: TGCAGCGCCGAAGGGGCAGAACTTACCCAAGAGACCCAGTACTTC
abundance: NA
j_gene: TRBJ2-5
d_gene: NA
v_gene: TRBV29-1

CDR3aa: CASSYQGDGELFF
CDR3nt: TGTGCCAGCAGTTACCAGGGGGACGGGGAGCTGTTTTTT
abundance: few
j_gene: TRBJ2-2
d_gene: TRBD1
v_gene: TRBV6-6

CDR3aa: CASSSTTVNTEAFF
CDR3nt: TGTGCCAGCAGCTCTACAACAGTGAACACTGAAGCTTTCTTT
abundance: NA
j_gene: TRBJ1-1
d_gene: NA
v_gene: TRBV7-9

CDR3aa: CASSYTDNYGYTF
CDR3nt: TGTGCCAGCAGCTATACAGATAACTATGGCTACACCTTC
abundance: few
j_gene: TRBJ1-2
d_gene: NA
v_gene: TRBV7-9

CDR3aa: CAWMDSGRARAGELFF
CDR3nt: TGTGCCTGGATGGACAGCGGGAGGGCCCGGGCCGGGGAGCTGTTTTTT
abundance: NA
j_gene: TRBJ2-2
d_gene: TRBD2
v_gene: TRBV30

CDR3aa: CASSLNSAYGYTF
CDR3nt: TGTGCCAGCAGTCTAAACAGTGCCTATGGCTACACCTTC
abundance: NA
j_gene: TRBJ1-2
d_gene: NA
v_gene: TRBV6-5

CDR3aa: CASSLGGSIDEQYF
CDR3nt: TGTGCCAGCAGTTTGGGGGGTTCTATCGACGAGCAGTACTTC
abundance: NA
j_gene: TRBJ2-7
d_gene: NA
v_gene: TRBV27

CDR3aa: CASSGPGLAHSGANVLTF
CDR3nt: TGTGCCAGCAGCGGACCGGGACTAGCCCACTCTGGGGCCAACGTCCTGACTTTC
abundance: NA
j_gene: TRBJ2-6
d_gene: TRBD2
v_gene: TRBV27

CDR3aa: CASSLRTGAGDTQYF
CDR3nt: TGTGCCAGCAGCCTCAGGACAGGGGCGGGAGATACGCAGTATTTT
abundance: NA
j_gene: TRBJ2-3
d_gene: TRBD1
v_gene: TRBV7-9

CDR3aa: CASNLKSGVGTEAFF
CDR3nt: TGTGCCAGCAACCTAAAGTCCGGGGTGGGCACTGAAGCTTTCTTT
abundance: NA
j_gene: TRBJ1-1
d_gene: NA
v_gene: TRBV6-6

CDR3aa: CASSPFGREGLIEQFF
CDR3nt: TGTGCCAGCTCACCCTTCGGGCGGGAGGGCCTGATTGAGCAGTTCTTC
abundance: NA
j_gene: TRBJ2-1
d_gene: TRBD2
v_gene: TRBV18

CDR3aa: CASSFTTGANTGELFF
CDR3nt: TGTGCCAGCAGCTTTACGACAGGGGCGAACACCGGGGAGCTGTTTTTT
abundance: NA
j_gene: TRBJ2-2
d_gene: TRBD1
v_gene: TRBV5-4

CDR3aa: CASSKLAGGPLGELFF
CDR3nt: TGTGCCAGTAGCAAACTAGCGGGAGGGCCACTCGGGGAGCTGTTTTTT
abundance: NA
j_gene: TRBJ2-2
d_gene: TRBD2
v_gene: TRBV19

CDR3aa: CASSLTRTRNNEQFF
CDR3nt: TGTGCCAGCAGTTTAACCCGGACTAGAAACAATGAGCAGTTCTTC
abundance: NA
j_gene: TRBJ2-1
d_gene: TRBD2
v_gene: TRBV27

CDR3aa: CASSQDGSGHSTDTQYF
CDR3nt: TGCGCCAGCAGCCAAGATGGTAGCGGCCACAGCACAGATACGCAGTATTTT
abundance: NA
j_gene: TRBJ2-3
d_gene: NA
v_gene: TRBV4-1

CDR3aa: CASSYGTGGNEQFF
CDR3nt: TGTGCCAGCAGCTACGGGACAGGGGGCAATGAGCAGTTCTTC
abundance: NA
j_gene: TRBJ2-1
d_gene: TRBD1
v_gene: TRBV9

CDR3aa: CASSLGHFDNYGYTF
CDR3nt: TGCGCCAGCAGCTTAGGACATTTCGATAACTATGGCTACACCTTC
abundance: NA
j_gene: TRBJ1-2
d_gene: NA
v_gene: TRBV5-1

CDR3aa: CASSDSGRGNTEAFF
CDR3nt: TGTGCCAGCAGTGACTCGGGCAGGGGGAACACTGAAGCTTTCTTT
abundance: NA
j_gene: TRBJ1-1
d_gene: NA
v_gene: TRBV6-4

CDR3aa: CASSALQGAAGELFF
CDR3nt: TGTGCCAGCAGTGCCTTACAGGGGGCGGCGGGGGAGCTGTTTTTT
abundance: NA
j_gene: TRBJ2-2
d_gene: TRBD1
v_gene: TRBV9